These T cell receptor beta chains were read from a single sample in a study of control samples from healthy donors and cancer patients. Sequencing was performed with immunoSEQ multiplex PCR; in TCRdb, only in-frame clones are kept and a portion is missing. This table has roughly 6,000 clones, about 83% appearing once. The sequenced material came from formalin-fixed, paraffin-embedded tissue. Source of these receptors: a female donor with lung cancer. Each CDR3 is given with its conserved first and last residue. The D gene is left open where the match is weak. Size is omitted from some rows. Given values are once, few, many or a class for expanded clones.

d_call,v_call,clone_size,j_call,cdr3_aa,cdr3_nt
TRBD1,TRBV7-6,-,TRBJ2-1,CASSLDRGPYNEQFF,TGTGCCAGCAGCTTAGACAGGGGGCCCTACAATGAGCAGTTCTTC
-,TRBV6-1,-,TRBJ1-5,CASSDRRQASNQPQHF,TGTGCCAGCAGTGACCGAAGACAGGCTAGCAATCAGCCCCAGCATTTT
TRBD1,TRBV6-1,-,TRBJ1-2,CASSEGGQGNGYTF,TGTGCCAGCAGTGAAGGGGGACAGGGGAACGGCTACACCTTC
TRBD2,TRBV7-6,-,TRBJ2-7,CASSLASGSTVYEQYF,TGTGCCAGCAGCTTAGCTAGCGGGAGCACGGTCTATGAGCAGTACTTC
-,TRBV11-2,-,TRBJ2-3,CASSRADTQYF,TGTGCCAGCAGCCGGGCGGATACGCAGTATTTT
TRBD1,TRBV11-3,-,TRBJ2-1,CASRFHLVRGQRDNEQFF,TGTGCCAGCAGATTCCACCTGGTCAGGGGGCAGAGGGACAATGAGCAGTTCTTC
-,TRBV4-2,-,TRBJ2-2,CASSQEPTLDTGELFF,TGTGCCAGCAGCCAAGAACCCACCTTGGACACCGGGGAGCTGTTTTTT
-,TRBV3-1/TRBV3-2,-,TRBJ1-5,CASSQDAGGQPQHF,TGTGCCAGCAGCCAAGACGCAGGCGGCCAGCCCCAGCATTTT
TRBD2,TRBV5-6,-,TRBJ2-7,CASSLGSGTNYEQYF,TGTGCCAGCAGCTTAGGGAGCGGGACGAACTACGAGCAGTACTTC
-,TRBV18,-,TRBJ2-5,CASLGLGEETQYF,TGTGCCAGCCTTGGACTTGGAGAAGAGACCCAGTACTTC
-,TRBV2,-,TRBJ1-6,CASHRPDHSPLHF,TGTGCCAGTCACCGGCCGGACCATTCACCCCTCCACTTT
TRBD1,TRBV7-9,-,TRBJ2-5,CASRSSGTGAASRETQYF,TGTGCCAGCAGATCTTCCGGGACAGGGGCCGCGAGCAGAGAGACCCAGTACTTC
-,TRBV28,-,TRBJ1-6,CASSFRDDYWHF,TGTGCCAGCAGTTTTAGAGACGACTATTGGCACTTT
TRBD2,TRBV7-2,-,TRBJ2-3,CASSPGLVADTQYF,TGTGCCAGCAGCCCGGGACTAGTAGCGGATACGCAGTATTTT
-,TRBV28,few,TRBJ2-1,CASSLNLIDEQFF,TGTGCCAGCAGTTTGAACCTGATCGATGAGCAGTTCTTC
-,TRBV5-8,-,TRBJ1-2,CASSLLNHYGYTF,TGTGCCAGCAGCTTGTTAAATCACTATGGCTACACCTTC
TRBD2,TRBV7-3,-,TRBJ2-1,CASSPLLAGDEQFF,TGTGCCAGCAGCCCATTACTAGCGGGAGATGAGCAGTTCTTC
TRBD1,TRBV4-2,once,TRBJ1-1,CASSQGGQGWTEAFF,TGTGCCAGCAGCCAAGGGGGACAGGGCTGGACTGAAGCTTTCTTT
-,TRBV6-1,-,TRBJ2-1,CASSDLSRRATNEQFF,TGTGCCAGCAGTGACCTAAGCAGGAGGGCCACCAATGAGCAGTTCTTC
TRBD1,TRBV5-6,once,TRBJ1-2,CASSFPPPTGERYGYTF,TGTGCCAGCAGCTTCCCTCCCCCTACAGGGGAGAGGTATGGCTACACCTTT
-,TRBV11-3,-,TRBJ1-3,CASSLAGNTIYF,TGTGCCAGCAGCTTAGCTGGAAACACCATATATTTT
-,TRBV10-1,-,TRBJ2-3,CASSERCVKGADTQYF,TGCGCCAGCAGTGAGAGATGCGTGAAAGGTGCAGATACGCAGTATTTT
TRBD2,TRBV2,once,TRBJ2-5,CASDRLAGVEETQYF,TGTGCCAGCGATCGACTAGCGGGAGTTGAAGAGACCCAGTACTTC
-,TRBV28,-,TRBJ2-2,CASSLGGNTGELFF,TGTGCCAGCAGTTTAGGGGGAAACACCGGGGAGCTGTTTTTT
-,TRBV6-6,few,TRBJ1-2,CASSPSGGGYTF,TGTGCCAGCAGTCCTTCCGGCGGGGGCTACACCTTC
-,TRBV12-3/TRBV12-4,-,TRBJ2-5,CASSPTFPKTQYF,TGTGCCAGCAGTCCAACCTTCCCTAAGACCCAGTACTTC
TRBD1,TRBV10-3,-,TRBJ2-7,CAIGQGYHEQYF,TGTGCCATCGGACAGGGATACCACGAGCAGTACTTC
-,TRBV4-1,once,TRBJ1-1,CASSQGINRDTEAFF,TGCGCCAGCAGCCAAGGGATCAATCGGGACACTGAAGCTTTCTTT
-,TRBV7-8,-,TRBJ2-7,CASSLGADEQYF,TGTGCCAGCAGCTTAGGAGCCGACGAGCAGTACTTC
-,TRBV29-1,-,TRBJ2-6,CSVANRDSGANVLTF,TGCAGCGTTGCTAACAGGGACTCTGGGGCCAACGTCCTGACTTTC
-,TRBV7-8,few,TRBJ1-2,CASTLGGGLPGYTF,TGTGCCAGCACCCTGGGGGGGGGCCTTCCTGGCTACACCTTC
TRBD2,TRBV7-7,-,TRBJ2-1,CASGLAGGEQFF,TGTGCTAGTGGTCTAGCGGGAGGTGAGCAGTTCTTC
-,TRBV28,-,TRBJ2-5,CASSLGGIQGWTQYF,TGTGCCAGCAGCCTCGGGGGTATACAGGGATGGACCCAGTACTTC
-,TRBV18,-,TRBJ2-2,CASSPLPADLTGELFF,TGTGCCAGCTCACCACTCCCCGCGGACCTAACCGGGGAGCTGTTTTTT
-,TRBV28,-,TRBJ2-7,CASGPAGQYEQYF,TGTGCCAGCGGCCCCGCAGGTCAGTACGAGCAGTACTTC
-,TRBV27,-,TRBJ2-5,CASSPGQRETQYF,TGTGCCAGCAGCCCGGGGCAGAGAGAGACCCAGTACTTC
-,TRBV19,-,TRBJ1-2,CASGIKNNYGYTF,TGTGCCAGTGGCATAAAGAACAACTATGGCTACACCTTC
-,TRBV6-5,-,TRBJ2-2,CASSYSKGRATGELFF,TGTGCCAGCAGTTACTCGAAGGGGCGGGCCACCGGGGAGCTGTTTTTT
-,TRBV3-1/TRBV3-2,-,TRBJ2-1,CASSSHRGNEQFF,TGTGCCAGCAGCTCTCACCGGGGCAATGAGCAGTTCTTC
-,TRBV2,-,TRBJ2-1,CASRGGSGGMYNEQFF,TGTGCCAGCAGAGGGGGGAGTGGGGGGATGTACAATGAGCAGTTCTTC
TRBD2,TRBV10-3,-,TRBJ2-5,CAISESGRASGRRETQYF,TGTGCCATCAGTGAGTCAGGGAGGGCTAGCGGGAGGCGAGAGACCCAGTACTTC
TRBD2,TRBV5-5,-,TRBJ2-3,CASSFLAGAADTQYF,TGTGCCAGCAGCTTTCTAGCGGGAGCTGCAGATACGCAGTATTTT
TRBD2,TRBV13,-,TRBJ2-3,CASSKAEGGLATDTQYF,TGTGCCAGCAGCAAGGCGGAGGGGGGACTAGCCACAGATACGCAGTATTTT
-,TRBV2,-,TRBJ1-1,CASRVSDWDTEAFF,TGTGCCAGCAGGGTTTCGGATTGGGACACTGAAGCTTTCTTT
-,TRBV19,-,TRBJ1-6,CASSMRPQSSPLHF,TGTGCCAGTAGTATGAGACCCCAGAGTTCACCCCTCCACTTT
-,TRBV6-4,-,TRBJ1-2,CASSEGPTTYGYTF,TGTGCCAGCAGTGAGGGACCGACAACCTATGGCTACACCTTC
TRBD2,TRBV29-1,-,TRBJ2-2,CSGGTSGDTGELFF,TGCAGCGGTGGGACTAGCGGGGACACCGGGGAGCTGTTTTTT
-,TRBV3-1/TRBV3-2,-,TRBJ1-1,CASSQGFTPNTEAFF,TGTGCCAGCAGCCAAGGTTTTACCCCGAACACTGAAGCTTTCTTT
-,TRBV5-5,-,TRBJ1-5,CASSVEAVFQPQHF,TGTGCCAGCAGCGTAGAGGCGGTGTTTCAGCCCCAGCATTTT
-,TRBV30,-,TRBJ1-5,CAWSVQSNQPQHF,TGTGCCTGGAGTGTACAAAGCAATCAGCCCCAGCATTTT
TRBD2,TRBV6-2/TRBV6-3,-,TRBJ2-1,CASSPATSVYNEQFF,TGTGCCAGCAGTCCAGCGACTAGCGTCTACAATGAGCAGTTCTTC
-,TRBV28,-,TRBJ1-1,CASSLRGSQTEAFF,TGTGCCAGCAGTTTAAGAGGATCGCAGACTGAAGCTTTCTTT
TRBD2,TRBV24-1,-,TRBJ2-1,CATSYGTSGHNEQFF,TGTGCCACCAGCTACGGGACTAGCGGTCACAATGAGCAGTTCTTC
-,TRBV28,-,TRBJ2-2,CASSLGSRNGELFF,TGTGCCAGCAGTTTAGGAAGCCGGAACGGGGAGCTGTTTTTT
-,TRBV5-5,hyperexpanded,TRBJ1-4,CASNTDLNEKLFF,TGTGCCAGCAATACGGATCTTAATGAAAAACTGTTTTTT